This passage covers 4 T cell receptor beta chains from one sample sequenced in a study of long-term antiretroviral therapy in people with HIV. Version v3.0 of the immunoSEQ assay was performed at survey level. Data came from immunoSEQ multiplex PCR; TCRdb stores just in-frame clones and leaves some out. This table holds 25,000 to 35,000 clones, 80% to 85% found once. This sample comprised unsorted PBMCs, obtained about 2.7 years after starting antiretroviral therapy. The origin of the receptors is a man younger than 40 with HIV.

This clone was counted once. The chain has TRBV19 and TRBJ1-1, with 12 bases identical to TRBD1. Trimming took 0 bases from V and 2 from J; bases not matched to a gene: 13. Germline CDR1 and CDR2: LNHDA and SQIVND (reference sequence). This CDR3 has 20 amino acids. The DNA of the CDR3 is TGTGCCAGTAGTATAGATGGGGACCCCGGGACAGGGGGCCATAACACTGAAGCTTTCTTT. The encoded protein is CASSIDGDPGTGGHNTEAFF.

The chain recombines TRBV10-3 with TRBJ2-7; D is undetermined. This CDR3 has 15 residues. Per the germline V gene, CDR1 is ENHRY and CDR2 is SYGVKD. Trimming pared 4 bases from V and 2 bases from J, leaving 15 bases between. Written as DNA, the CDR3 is TGTGCCATCAGTGCACCACCTGTAGGAGCCTACGAGCAGTACTTC. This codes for CAISAPPVGAYEQYF.

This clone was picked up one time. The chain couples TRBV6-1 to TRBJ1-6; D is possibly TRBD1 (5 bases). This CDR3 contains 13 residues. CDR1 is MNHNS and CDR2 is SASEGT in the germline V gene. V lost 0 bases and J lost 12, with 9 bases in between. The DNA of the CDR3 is TGTGCCAGCAGTGAAGCGCGGGACCGACCCCTCCACTTT. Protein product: CASSEARDRPLHF.

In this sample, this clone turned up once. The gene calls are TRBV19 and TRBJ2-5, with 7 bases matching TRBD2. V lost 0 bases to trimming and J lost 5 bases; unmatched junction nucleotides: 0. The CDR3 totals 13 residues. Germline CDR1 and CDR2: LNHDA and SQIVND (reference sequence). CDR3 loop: CASSIDGRETQYF. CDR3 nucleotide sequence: TGTGCCAGTAGTATAGACGGGAGGGAGACCCAGTACTTC.